These 3 T cell receptor beta chains originate from one sample sequenced in a study of cytomegalovirus exposure and HLA in healthy donors (dated by TCRdb to about 2017). Library construction relied on the immunoSEQ multiplex PCR assay. A mixture of 60 forward primers for TCR Vbeta segments and 13 reverse primers for TCR Jbeta segments was used in the multiplex PCR. TCRdb carries this immuneACCESS record with in-frame sequences only. Its versions omit some clonotypes, under half of them owing to an unresolved V gene in the studies checked, with the rest unexplained. This sample has around 130,000 clones in its table, and around 79% of those were observed once. The ten largest clones take up more than 2% of the sample. The sample consisted of PBMCs. These receptors were taken from a woman between 40 and 50 years old in good health and CMV-seropositive.

In this sample, this clone turned up a few times. V gene TRBV29-1 combines with J gene TRBJ2-7, with 10 bases that match TRBD1. Germline lookup yields CDR1 SQVTM and CDR2 ANQGSEA. The CDR3 is 14 amino acids. Trimming removed 5 bases from V and 0 bases from J; junction bases left unmatched: 4. The CDR3 spells CSVRTGGSSYEQYF. The CDR3 coding sequence is TGCAGCGTTCGGACAGGGGGAAGCTCCTACGAGCAGTACTTC.

V usage is TRBV5-4 and J usage is TRBJ1-6, with 8 bases lining up with TRBD1. This CDR3 has 16 residues. V gave up 4 bases and J gave up 9 bases; unmatched junction bases: 12. Germline lookup yields CDR1 SGHNT and CDR2 YYREEE (reference sequence). CDR3 protein: CASSASGRGRFSPLHF. CDR3 bases: TGTGCCAGCAGCGCCTCCGGCAGGGGGCGTTTTTCACCCCTCCACTTT.

V and J are TRBV7-2 and TRBJ1-2; unclear D gene. The CDR3 contains 13 residues. The V gene's germline CDR1 is SGHTA and CDR2 FQGNSA. V lost 2 bases to trimming and J lost 4 bases, with 8 bases between them. CDR3 amino acids: CASSLIEGYGYTF. In DNA form, the CDR3 reads TGTGCCAGCAGCTTAATTGAGGGCTATGGCTACACCTTC.